Listed below are T cell receptor beta chains from one sample, sequenced in a study of blood T cell repertoires in COVID-19. Here immunoSEQ multiplex PCR was the method, and the copy in TCRdb shows in-frame clones only, minus some. The sample records over 200,000 clones, 80% being singletons. Sample: peripheral blood. Every receptor here comes from a human donor in a cohort sampled during active COVID-19. Both conserved end residues are part of each CDR3.

CDR3	V	J
CASSQALHYEQYF	TRBV19	TRBJ2-7
CASSAGAGATGELFF	TRBV9	TRBJ2-2
CASSSPYSGRGTDTQYF	TRBV7-9	TRBJ2-3
CASSSGLAGETQYF	TRBV27	TRBJ2-5
CASSYSTTGYEAFF	TRBV6-5	TRBJ1-1
CASSLEGRSYEQYF	TRBV5-5	TRBJ2-7
CASSLFETGEETQYF	TRBV11-2	TRBJ2-5
CASSLPHRDTNTEAFF	TRBV7-2	TRBJ1-1
CASTPGGENDEQYF	TRBV6-2/TRBV6-3	TRBJ2-7
CASSLLSGGWETQYF	TRBV11-2	TRBJ2-5
CASTQNRGGQYF	TRBV7-9	TRBJ2-3
CASSWPGQLSEQYF	TRBV3-1/TRBV3-2	TRBJ2-7
CASSPEQGRSPAFF	TRBV18	TRBJ1-1
CATRPGGLRDFATNEKLFF	TRBV19	TRBJ1-4
CSVFSGITYEQYF	TRBV29-1	TRBJ2-7
CASSVGTSVTYEQYF	TRBV5-1	TRBJ2-7
CASSIAKRRDRGRTEAFF	TRBV19	TRBJ1-1
CASSKARRHLSYEQYF	TRBV21-1	TRBJ2-7
CASSQGSSYNSPLHF	TRBV6-5	TRBJ1-6
CASSPPGEGPLRTEAFF	TRBV7-7	TRBJ1-1
CASSTLAVSSYNEQFF	TRBV6-6	TRBJ2-1
CASSYSGGNQPQHF	TRBV9	TRBJ1-5
CASSHPGLAGKNIQYF	TRBV3-1/TRBV3-2	TRBJ2-4
CASSLDGSLRTEAFF	TRBV7-2	TRBJ1-1
CASNPRDRTGHQPQHF	TRBV5-1	TRBJ1-5
CASSPRTSGYYNEQFF	TRBV4-3	TRBJ2-1
CASSLLGRGNTGELFF	TRBV27	TRBJ2-2
CASSAEQGAPEAFF	TRBV28	TRBJ1-1
CATSDQGENTEAFF	TRBV24-1	TRBJ1-1
CATSDSGTSTPDTQYF	TRBV24-1	TRBJ2-3
CASSRPDTWGLAGPNEQFF	TRBV28	TRBJ2-1
CASSQARGSYGYTF	TRBV4-3	TRBJ1-2
CASSFGGRAFYHEQFF	TRBV28	TRBJ2-1
CASSKGQVNTEAFF	TRBV19	TRBJ1-1
CASSLGVALGNEQFF	TRBV9	TRBJ2-1
CASSYSSGTVRAEAFF	TRBV6-5	TRBJ1-1
CASSPPGLANEQFF	TRBV18	TRBJ2-1
CASSYGGVNTEAFF	TRBV18	TRBJ1-1
CATSRDRVNEQYF	TRBV15	TRBJ2-7
CASSIPSGAETQYF	TRBV28	TRBJ2-5
CASSYAAGRREGTDTQYF	TRBV6-2/TRBV6-3	TRBJ2-3
CASSLGQGEYGYTF	TRBV3-1/TRBV3-2	TRBJ1-2
CASSPTPTGSYYGYTF	TRBV3-1/TRBV3-2	TRBJ1-2
CASSRLARAVAGELFF	TRBV19	TRBJ2-2
CSVLIRPGSPLHF	TRBV29-1	TRBJ1-6
CASSLTSGRFYEQYF	TRBV11-3	TRBJ2-7
CASSLVATFNYPGNTIYF	TRBV11-2	TRBJ1-3
CATSDQNNSPLHF	TRBV24-1	TRBJ1-6
CASRDPGVSGRSEQYF	TRBV4-1	TRBJ2-7
CAISEYGDRGWGHQETQYF	TRBV10-3	TRBJ2-5
CASSIRRERTDTQYF	TRBV19	TRBJ2-3
CASSQDGTVNTGELFF	TRBV4-3	TRBJ2-2